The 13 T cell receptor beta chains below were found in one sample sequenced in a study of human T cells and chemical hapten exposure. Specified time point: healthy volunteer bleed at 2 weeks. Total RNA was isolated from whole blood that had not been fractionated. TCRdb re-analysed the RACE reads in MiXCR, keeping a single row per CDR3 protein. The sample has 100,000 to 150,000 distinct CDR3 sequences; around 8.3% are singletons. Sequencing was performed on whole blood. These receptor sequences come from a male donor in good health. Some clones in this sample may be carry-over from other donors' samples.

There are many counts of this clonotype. The CDR3 here is CSATDLNTEAFF. CDR3 nucleotide sequence: TGCAGCGCTACAGACCTGAACACTGAAGCTTTCTTT. The chain couples TRBV29-1 to TRBJ1-1; D is undetermined. Trimming pared 7 bases from V and 0 bases from J, leaving 9 bases between. The CDR3 has 12 residues. CDR1 is SQVTM and CDR2 is ANQGSEA in the germline V gene.

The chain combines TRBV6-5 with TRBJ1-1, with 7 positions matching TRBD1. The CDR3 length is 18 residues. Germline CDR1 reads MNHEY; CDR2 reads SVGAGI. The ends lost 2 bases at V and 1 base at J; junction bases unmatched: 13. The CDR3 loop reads CASSYGRGPGSRNTEAFF. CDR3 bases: TGTGCCAGCAGTTACGGAAGGGGGCCGGGTTCGAGGAACACTGAAGCTTTCTTT.

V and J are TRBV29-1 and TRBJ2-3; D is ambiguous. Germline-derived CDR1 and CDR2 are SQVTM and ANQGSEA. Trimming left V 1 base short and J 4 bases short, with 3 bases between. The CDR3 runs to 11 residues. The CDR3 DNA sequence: TGCAGCGTTGAAGGAGCAGATACGCAGTATTTT. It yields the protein CSVEGADTQYF.

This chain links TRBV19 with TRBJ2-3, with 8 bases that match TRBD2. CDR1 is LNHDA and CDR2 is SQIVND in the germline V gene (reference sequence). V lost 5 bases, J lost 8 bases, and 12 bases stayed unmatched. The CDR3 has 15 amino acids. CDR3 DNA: TGTGCCAGTAGTTCGGACAGCAGCGGGAGCAGTACGCAGTATTTT. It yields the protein CASSSDSSGSSTQYF.

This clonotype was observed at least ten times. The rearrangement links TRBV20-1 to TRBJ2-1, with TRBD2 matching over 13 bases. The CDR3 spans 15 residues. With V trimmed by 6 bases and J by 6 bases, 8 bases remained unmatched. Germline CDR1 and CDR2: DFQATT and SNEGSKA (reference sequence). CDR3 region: CSALKGTSGTNEQFF. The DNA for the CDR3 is TGCAGTGCCCTCAAGGGGACTAGCGGGACCAATGAGCAGTTCTTC.

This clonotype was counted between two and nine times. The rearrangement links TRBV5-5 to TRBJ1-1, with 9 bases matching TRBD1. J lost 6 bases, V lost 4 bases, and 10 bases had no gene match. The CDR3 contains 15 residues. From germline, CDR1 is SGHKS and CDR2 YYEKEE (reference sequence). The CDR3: CASSPTGGLIAEAFF. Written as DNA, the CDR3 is TGTGCCAGCAGCCCAACAGGGGGCTTAATAGCTGAAGCTTTCTTT.

The CDR3, as DNA: TGCGCCAGCAGCTTGTTCGACAGTTCCACAGATACGCAGTATTTT. Its translation: CASSLFDSSTDTQYF. The rearrangement uses TRBV5-1 and TRBJ2-3; weak D call: TRBD1 (5 bases). This CDR3 has 15 residues. The germline V and J ends were trimmed by 1 base and 2 bases, with 11 bases remaining between them. Per germline, CDR1 SGHRS and CDR2 YFSETQ.

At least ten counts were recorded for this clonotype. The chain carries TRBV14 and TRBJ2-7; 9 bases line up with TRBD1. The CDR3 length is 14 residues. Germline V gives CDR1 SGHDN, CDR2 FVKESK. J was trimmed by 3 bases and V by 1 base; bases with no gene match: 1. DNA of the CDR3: TGTGCCAGCAGCCAAGTGGACAGGGGCTACGAGCAGTACTTC. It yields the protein CASSQVDRGYEQYF. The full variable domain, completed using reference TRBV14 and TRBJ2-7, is EAGVTQFPSHSVIEKGQTVTLRCDPISGHDNLYWYRRVMGKEIKFLLHFVKESKQDESGMPNNRFLAERTGGTYSTLKVQPAELEDSGVYFCASSQVDRGYEQYFGPGTRLTVT.

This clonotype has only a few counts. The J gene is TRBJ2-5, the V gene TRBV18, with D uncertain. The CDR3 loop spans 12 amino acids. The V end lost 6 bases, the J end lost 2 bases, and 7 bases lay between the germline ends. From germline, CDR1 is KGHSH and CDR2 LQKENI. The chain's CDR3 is CASSIWQETQYF. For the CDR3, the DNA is TGTGCCAGCTCCATATGGCAAGAGACCCAGTACTTC.

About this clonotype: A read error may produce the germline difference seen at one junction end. The CDR3 reads CASSDTGSYNSPPHF. Written as DNA, the CDR3 is TGTGCCAGCAGTGACACAGGGTCCTATAATTCACCCCCCCACTTT. The V call is TRBV12-3 or TRBV12-4, the J call TRBJ1-6; D is possibly TRBD1 (6 bases). The CDR3 totals 15 residues.

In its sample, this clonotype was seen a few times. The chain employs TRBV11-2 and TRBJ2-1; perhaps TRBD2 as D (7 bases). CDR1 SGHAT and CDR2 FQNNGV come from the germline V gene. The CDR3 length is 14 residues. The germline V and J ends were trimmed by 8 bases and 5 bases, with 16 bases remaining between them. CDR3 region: CASLRRGPDNEQFF. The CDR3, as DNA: TGTGCCAGCCTGAGGCGGGGGCCCGACAATGAGCAGTTCTTC.

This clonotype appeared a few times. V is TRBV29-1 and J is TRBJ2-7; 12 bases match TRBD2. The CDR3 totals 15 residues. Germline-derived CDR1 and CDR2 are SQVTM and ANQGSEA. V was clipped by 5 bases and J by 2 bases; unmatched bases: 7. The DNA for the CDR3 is TGCAGCGTTATTTTAGGACTAGCGGGAACCTACGAGCAGTACTTC. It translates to CSVILGLAGTYEQYF.

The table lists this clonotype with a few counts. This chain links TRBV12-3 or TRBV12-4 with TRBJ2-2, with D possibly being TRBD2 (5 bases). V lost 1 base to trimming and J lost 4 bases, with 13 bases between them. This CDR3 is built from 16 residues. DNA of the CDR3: TGTGCCAGCAGTTTAGGTCAGAGGGATGGCACCGGGGAGCTGTTTTTT. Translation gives CASSLGQRDGTGELFF.